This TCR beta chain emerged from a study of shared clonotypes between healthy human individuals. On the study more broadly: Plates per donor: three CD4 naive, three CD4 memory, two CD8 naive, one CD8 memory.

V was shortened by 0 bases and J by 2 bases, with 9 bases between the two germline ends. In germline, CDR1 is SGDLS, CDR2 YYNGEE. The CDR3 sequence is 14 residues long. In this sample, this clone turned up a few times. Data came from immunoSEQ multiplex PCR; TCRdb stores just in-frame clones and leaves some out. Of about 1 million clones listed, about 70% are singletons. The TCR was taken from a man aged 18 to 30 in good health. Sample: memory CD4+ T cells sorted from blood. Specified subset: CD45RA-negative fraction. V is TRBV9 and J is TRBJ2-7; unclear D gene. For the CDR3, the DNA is TGTGCCAGCAGCGTAGGTCCCCCCCCCTACGAGCAGTACTTC. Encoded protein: CASSVGPPPYEQYF.